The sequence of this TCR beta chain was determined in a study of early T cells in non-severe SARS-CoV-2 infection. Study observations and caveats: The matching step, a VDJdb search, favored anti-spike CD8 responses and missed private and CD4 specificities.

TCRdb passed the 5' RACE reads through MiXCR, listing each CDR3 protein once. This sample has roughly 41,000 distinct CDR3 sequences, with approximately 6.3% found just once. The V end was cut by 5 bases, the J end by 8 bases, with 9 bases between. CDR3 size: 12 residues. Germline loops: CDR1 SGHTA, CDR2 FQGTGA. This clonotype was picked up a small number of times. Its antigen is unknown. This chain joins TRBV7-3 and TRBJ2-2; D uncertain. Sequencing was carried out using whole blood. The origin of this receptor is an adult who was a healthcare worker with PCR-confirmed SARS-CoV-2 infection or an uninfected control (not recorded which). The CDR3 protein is CASSTSSGELFF. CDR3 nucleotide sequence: TGTGCCAGCAGCACATCCTCTGGGGAGCTGTTTTTT.